This TCR beta chain came from a study of cytomegalovirus exposure and HLA in healthy donors. Both 60 Vbeta primers and 13 Jbeta primers went into the PCR. Profiled with immunoSEQ multiplex PCR; TCRdb holds only in-frame clones, not every one. The repertoire holds about 95,000 clones, with approximately 80% as singletons. Per germline, CDR1 KGHSH and CDR2 LQKENI. Trimming cost V 5 bases and J 3 bases, with 11 bases left between them. The CDR3 is made up of 14 amino acids. The sample comprised PBMCs. This receptor was obtained from a man in his thirties or forties in good health and CMV-seropositive. This chain connects TRBV18 to TRBJ2-1; D may be TRBD2 (5 bases). The CDR3 region has the DNA TGTGCCAGCTCAAGAGGGAGTATCTACAATGAGCAGTTCTTC. Its translation is CASSRGSIYNEQFF.